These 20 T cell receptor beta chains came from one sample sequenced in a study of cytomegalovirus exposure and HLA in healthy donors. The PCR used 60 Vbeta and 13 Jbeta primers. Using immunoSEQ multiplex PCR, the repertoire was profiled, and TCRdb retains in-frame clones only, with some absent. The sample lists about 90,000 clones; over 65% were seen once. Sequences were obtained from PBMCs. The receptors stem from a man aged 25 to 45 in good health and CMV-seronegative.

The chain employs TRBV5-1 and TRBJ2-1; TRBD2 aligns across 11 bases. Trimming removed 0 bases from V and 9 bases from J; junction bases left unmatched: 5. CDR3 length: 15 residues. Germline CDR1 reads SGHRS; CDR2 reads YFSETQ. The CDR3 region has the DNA TGCGCCAGCAGCTTGGATAGCGGGAGGGCGAGTGAGCAGTTCTTC. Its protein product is CASSLDSGRASEQFF.

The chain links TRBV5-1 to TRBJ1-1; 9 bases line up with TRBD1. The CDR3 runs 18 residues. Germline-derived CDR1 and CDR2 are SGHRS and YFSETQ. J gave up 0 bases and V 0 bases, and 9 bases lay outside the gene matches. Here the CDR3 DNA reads TGCGCCAGCAGCTTGGAGGGAGGGACAGGGTTCATGAACACTGAAGCTTTCTTT. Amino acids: CASSLEGGTGFMNTEAFF.

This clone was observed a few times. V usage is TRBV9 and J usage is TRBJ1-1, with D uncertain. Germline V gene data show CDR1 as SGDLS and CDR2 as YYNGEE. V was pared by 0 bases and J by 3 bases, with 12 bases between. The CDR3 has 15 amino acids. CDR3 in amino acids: CASSVAPGSYTEAFF. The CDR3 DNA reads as TGTGCCAGCAGCGTAGCTCCCGGGTCGTACACTGAAGCTTTCTTT.

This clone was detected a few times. The CDR3 region has the DNA TGCAGTGCGAGTGCAGATACGCAGTATTTT. It yields the protein CSASADTQYF. The rearrangement links TRBV20-1 to TRBJ2-3; no clear D. This CDR3 is 10 amino acids long. Germline V gene data show CDR1 as DFQATT and CDR2 as SNEGSKA (reference sequence). The ends were cut back, 6 bases at V and 4 bases at J, with 5 bases in the middle.

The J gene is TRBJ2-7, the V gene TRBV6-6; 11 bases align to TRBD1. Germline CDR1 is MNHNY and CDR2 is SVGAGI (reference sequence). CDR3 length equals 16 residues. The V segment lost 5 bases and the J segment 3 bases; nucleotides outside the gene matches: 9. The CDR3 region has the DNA TGTGCCAGCAGTACAACCGGGACAGGGGGAAGCTACGAGCAGTACTTC. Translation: CASSTTGTGGSYEQYF.

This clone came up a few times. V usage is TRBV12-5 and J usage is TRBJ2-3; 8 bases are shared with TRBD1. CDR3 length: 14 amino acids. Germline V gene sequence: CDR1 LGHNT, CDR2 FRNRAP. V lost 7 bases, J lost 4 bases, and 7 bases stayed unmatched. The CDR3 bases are TGTGCTAGTGAGGATGGCAGGGGGCCAGATACGCAGTATTTT. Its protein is CASEDGRGPDTQYF.

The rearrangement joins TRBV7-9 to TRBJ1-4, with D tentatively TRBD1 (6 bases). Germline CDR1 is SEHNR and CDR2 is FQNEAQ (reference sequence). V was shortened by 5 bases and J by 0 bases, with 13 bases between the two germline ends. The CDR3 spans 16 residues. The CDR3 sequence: CASSKGTGTTNEKLFF. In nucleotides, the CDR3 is TGTGCCAGCAGCAAAGGAACAGGGACAACTAATGAAAAACTGTTTTTT.

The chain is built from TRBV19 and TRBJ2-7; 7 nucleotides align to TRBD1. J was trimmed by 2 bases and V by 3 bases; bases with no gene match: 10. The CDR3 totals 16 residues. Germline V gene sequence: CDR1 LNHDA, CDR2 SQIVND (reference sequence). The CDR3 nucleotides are TGTGCCAGTAGTATCCAACCCCGACAGGGCCCCTACGAGCAGTACTTC. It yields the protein CASSIQPRQGPYEQYF.

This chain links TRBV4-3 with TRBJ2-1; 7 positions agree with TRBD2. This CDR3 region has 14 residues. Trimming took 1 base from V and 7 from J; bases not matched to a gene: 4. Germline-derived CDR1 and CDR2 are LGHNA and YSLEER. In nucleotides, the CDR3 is TGCGCCAGCAGCCAAGTACCGGGGGGTAATGAGCAGTTCTTC. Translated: CASSQVPGGNEQFF.

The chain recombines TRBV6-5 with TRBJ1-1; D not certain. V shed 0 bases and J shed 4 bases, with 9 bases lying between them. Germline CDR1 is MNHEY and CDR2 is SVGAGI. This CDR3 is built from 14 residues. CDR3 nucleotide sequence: TGTGCCAGCAGTTACTCGAAGGCGGGCACTGAAGCTTTCTTT. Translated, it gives CASSYSKAGTEAFF.

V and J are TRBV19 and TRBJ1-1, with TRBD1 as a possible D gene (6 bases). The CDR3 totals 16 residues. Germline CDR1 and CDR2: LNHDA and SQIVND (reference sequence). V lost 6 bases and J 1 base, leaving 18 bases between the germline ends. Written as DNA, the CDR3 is TGTGCCAGTAGAAGAGGGACATATCGCAGGAACACTGAAGCTTTCTTT. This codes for CASRRGTYRRNTEAFF.

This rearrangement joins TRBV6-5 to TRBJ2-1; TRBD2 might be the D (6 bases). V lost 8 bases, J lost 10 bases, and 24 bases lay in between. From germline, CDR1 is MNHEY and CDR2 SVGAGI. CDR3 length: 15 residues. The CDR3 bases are TGTGCCAGCTCCCCCGGCTTGGTCGAGGCGGGGGAGCAGTTCTTC. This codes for CASSPGLVEAGEQFF.

The CDR3: CASSLGRGYSLFDSPLHF. The CDR3 bases are TGTGCCAGCAGTTTGGGCAGGGGGTATAGTTTATTCGATTCACCCCTCCACTTT. The V gene is TRBV27, the J gene TRBJ1-6; the match to TRBD1 covers 7 bases. Germline CDR1 and CDR2: MNHEY and SMNVEV (reference sequence). After removal of 3 bases from V and 8 bases from J, the junction contained 16 bases not matched to a gene. The CDR3 contains 18 residues.

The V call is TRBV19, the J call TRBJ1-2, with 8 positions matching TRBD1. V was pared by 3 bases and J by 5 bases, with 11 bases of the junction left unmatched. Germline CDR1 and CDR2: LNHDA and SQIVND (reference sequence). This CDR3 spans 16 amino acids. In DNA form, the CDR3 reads TGTGCCAGTAGTATGCCTTCTGGACAGGGAATATATGGCTACACCTTC. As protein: CASSMPSGQGIYGYTF.

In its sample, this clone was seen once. CDR3 in amino acids: CASSVLGQGNYEQYF. DNA for the CDR3: TGTGCCAGCAGTGTCCTGGGACAGGGGAACTACGAGCAGTACTTC. V usage is TRBV6-1 and J usage is TRBJ2-7; TRBD1 aligns across 10 bases. The germline V gene encodes CDR1 MNHNS and CDR2 SASEGT. V dropped 4 bases and J dropped 3; count of bases not matched to a gene: 6. The CDR3 totals 15 residues.

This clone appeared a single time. CDR3 nucleotide sequence: TGTGCCAGCAGCTTTAGCGGCCTCACAGATACGCAGTATTTT. It translates to CASSFSGLTDTQYF. The chain joins TRBV11-1 to TRBJ2-3, with D maybe TRBD2 (6 bases). The CDR3 runs to 14 residues. Germline CDR1 reads SGHAT; CDR2 reads FQDESV (reference sequence). V lost 3 bases and J 2 bases, leaving 9 bases between the germline ends.

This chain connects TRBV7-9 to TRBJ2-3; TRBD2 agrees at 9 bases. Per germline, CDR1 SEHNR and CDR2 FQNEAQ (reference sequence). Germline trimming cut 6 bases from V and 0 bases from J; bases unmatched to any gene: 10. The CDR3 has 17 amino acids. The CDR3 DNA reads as TGTGCCAGCAGTCCGAGGCTAGCGGGGACAAGCACAGATACGCAGTATTTT. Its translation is CASSPRLAGTSTDTQYF.

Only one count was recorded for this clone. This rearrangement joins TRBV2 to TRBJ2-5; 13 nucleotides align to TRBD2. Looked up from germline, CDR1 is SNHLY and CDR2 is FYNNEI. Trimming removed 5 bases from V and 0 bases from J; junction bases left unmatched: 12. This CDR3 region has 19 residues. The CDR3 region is CASSTEPGLAGLNQETQYF. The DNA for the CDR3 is TGTGCCAGCAGTACTGAGCCGGGACTAGCGGGACTCAACCAAGAGACCCAGTACTTC.

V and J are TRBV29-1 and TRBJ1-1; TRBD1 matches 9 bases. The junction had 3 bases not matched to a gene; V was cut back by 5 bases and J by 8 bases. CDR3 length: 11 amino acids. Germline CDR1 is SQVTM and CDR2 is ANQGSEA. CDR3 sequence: CSVPQGAEAFF. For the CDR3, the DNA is TGCAGCGTTCCACAGGGGGCGGAAGCTTTCTTT.

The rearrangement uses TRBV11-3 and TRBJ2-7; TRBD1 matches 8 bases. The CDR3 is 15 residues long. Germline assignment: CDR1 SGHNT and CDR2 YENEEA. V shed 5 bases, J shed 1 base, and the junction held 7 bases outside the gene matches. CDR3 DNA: TGTGCCAGCAGCCTCGACAGGGGATCTTCCTACGAGCAGTACTTC. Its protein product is CASSLDRGSSYEQYF.